This T cell receptor beta chain was profiled in a study of post-analysis software for immune sequencing data. About the research overall: The cohort encompassed relapsing-remitting, secondary progressive and progressive-relapsing multiple sclerosis disease courses. The study's findings and limits: Under F measure analysis, samples from one preparation batch co-clustered strongly. Controls showed significantly higher normalized Chao1 diversity than did multiple sclerosis patients. Elevated frequency relative to controls characterized four or five TRBV segments in patients, TRBV5-6, TRBV5-1 and TRBV20-1 among them.

V shed 6 bases and J 8 bases; nucleotides not matched to a gene: 7. Germline-derived CDR1 and CDR2 are LGHNT and FRNRAP. This CDR3 is 14 amino acids long. A note on this clonotype: Antigen specificity is unknown.

Prepared TCR beta cDNA libraries contained unique molecular identifiers. Yield was approximately 500,000 cDNA molecules from roughly 0.93 to 9.6 million T cells. In TCRdb, the PCR reads were re-called with MiXCR into one record per CDR3 protein. The table records 750,000 to 950,000 distinct CDR3 sequences, just over 45% of them present only once. The specimen sequenced was blood. This chain uses TRBV12-5 with TRBJ1-4, with 9 bases lining up with TRBD1. This sequence originates from a girl under 18 with multiple sclerosis. This CDR3 is CASGSGQGHEKLFF. The CDR3 region has the DNA TGTGCTAGTGGGTCGGGACAGGGACACGAAAAACTGTTTTTT.